Each of the 8 T cell receptor beta chains below was sequenced from the same sample in a study of T cell changes during pregnancy in multiple sclerosis. Method: immunoSEQ multiplex PCR; TCRdb's copy keeps in-frame clones and lacks some. This repertoire shows about 50,000 clones, roughly 91% found once; its top ten account for 0.61%. The specimen was CD4+ T cells from peripheral blood mononuclear cells, collected after pregnancy. The source of these receptors is a female donor in good health, enrolled as a control in a pregnancy study.

The chain combines TRBV6-1 with TRBJ2-3, with D perhaps TRBD2 (7 bases). Germline CDR1 is MNHNS and CDR2 is SASEGT. V was pared by 5 bases and J by 4 bases, with 13 bases between. The CDR3 covers 14 residues. This CDR3 is CASSIGGPPDTQYF. The CDR3, as DNA: TGTGCCAGCAGTATCGGGGGGCCGCCAGATACGCAGTATTTT.

V and J are TRBV5-1 and TRBJ2-7; possibly TRBD2 for D (7 bases). Germline V gene lookup returns CDR1 SGHRS and CDR2 YFSETQ. With 5 bases removed from V and 3 bases from J, the gap between germline ends came to 18 bases. The CDR3 totals 15 residues. CDR3 sequence: CASSLGRGLYYEQYF. CDR3 DNA: TGCGCCAGCAGTCTTGGGCGGGGGCTATACTACGAGCAGTACTTC.

The chain couples TRBV4-2 to TRBJ2-3; 7 bases fit TRBD1. V lost 1 base and J lost 4; bases outside the gene matches: 5. CDR1 LGHNA and CDR2 YNFKEQ come from the germline V gene. There are 15 residues in the CDR3. CDR3 nucleotides: TGTGCCAGCAGCCAAGGAGACAGGGCGGCAGATACGCAGTATTTT. Translated: CASSQGDRAADTQYF.

The gene calls are TRBV10-3 and TRBJ2-1, with TRBD1 as a possible D gene (5 bases). Trimming took 4 bases from V and 5 from J, leaving 15 bases between them. This CDR3 is built from 15 residues. Germline CDR1 and CDR2: ENHRY and SYGVKD. This chain's CDR3 is CAISGQHLNDNEQFF. The CDR3 coding sequence is TGTGCCATCAGTGGACAGCACTTAAATGACAATGAGCAGTTCTTC.

The chain combines TRBV10-2 with TRBJ2-5, with D perhaps matching TRBD2 (6 bases). Per the germline V gene, CDR1 is WSHSY and CDR2 is SAAADI. V dropped 5 bases and J dropped 5 bases, with 12 bases sitting between them. This CDR3 is built from 13 residues. CDR3 sequence reads: CASSTTSRETQYF. As DNA, the CDR3 is TGCGCCAGCAGTACGACTAGTCGGGAGACCCAGTACTTC.

To note about this clone: Mismatch with germline at one junction end may stem from a read error. This specimen includes other DNA sequences encoding the same CDR3. The chain joins TRBV9 to TRBJ2-7, with 13 bases that match TRBD2. CDR1 and CDR2 from the germline V gene are SGDLS and YYNGEE. CDR3 length equals 16 residues. The CDR3 nucleotides are TGTGCCAGCAGCCCCGGACTAGCGGGAGTCCCCTACGAGCAATACTTC. Translating gives CASSPGLAGVPYEQYF.

CDR3 coding DNA: TGTGCCAGCAGCGTTGGCCAGGGGACGTACGAGCAGTACTTC. Its translation: CASSVGQGTYEQYF. The genes are TRBV9 and TRBJ2-7, with a weak D call TRBD1 (6 bases). Germline V gene data show CDR1 as SGDLS and CDR2 as YYNGEE. This CDR3 has 14 amino acids. Trimming left V 2 bases short and J 4 bases short, with 13 bases between.

This rearrangement joins TRBV5-4 to TRBJ2-7, with D maybe TRBD2 (7 bases). Germline values: CDR1 SGHNT, CDR2 YYREEE (reference sequence). Trimming removed 4 bases at V and 1 base at J, with 15 bases between. This CDR3 has 15 residues. The CDR3 DNA follows: TGTGCCAGCAGCCGGGGGGACACCTATTCCTACGAGCAGTACTTC. This gives the protein CASSRGDTYSYEQYF.